These 12 T cell receptor beta chains originate from one sample sequenced in a study of shared clonotypes between healthy human individuals (TCRdb year 2020). Libraries came from the immunoSEQ multiplex PCR assay. The table comes from immuneACCESS by way of TCRdb, which keeps in-frame sequences with V and J called. Part of the clones is missing from these tables; in studies checked, under half for an unresolved V gene and the rest for unknown reasons. The sample records approximately 710,000 clones, about nine tenths of which are singletons. Of the sample, 34% falls within the top ten clones. Sequenced sample: memory CD8+ T cells from PBMCs. Per the publication, the cell subset or site label means: CD45RO+ cells pooled with CCR7-negative TemRA cells. Receptors originate from a man younger than 35 in good health. Some clones in this sample may be carry-over from other donors' samples.

V is TRBV27 and J is TRBJ1-2, with a possible D match to TRBD1 (6 bases). This CDR3 is 14 amino acids long. CDR1 MNHEY and CDR2 SMNVEV come from the germline V gene (reference sequence). Trimming took off 5 bases at V and 8 bases at J, with 18 bases between the two ends. The CDR3 region has the DNA TGTGCCAGCAGTCCTAGGGGCGGAGGGGGGGGCTACACCTTC. Protein sequence: CASSPRGGGGGYTF.

As for this clone: Other nucleotide sequences in the sample specify the same CDR3. The chain is built from TRBV2 and TRBJ1-1, with TRBD1 identical over 7 bases. Germline V gene data show CDR1 as SNHLY and CDR2 as FYNNEI. This CDR3 has 13 residues. V lost 6 bases to trimming and J lost 1 base; unmatched junction nucleotides: 2. CDR3 bases: TGTGCCAGCAGAGGGACAGCGAACACTGAAGCTTTCTTT. Its protein is CASRGTANTEAFF.

This clone appeared a single time. The chain joins TRBV5-4 to TRBJ1-6; 8 nucleotides agree with TRBD1. The CDR3 length is 19 residues. Germline lookup yields CDR1 SGHNT and CDR2 YYREEE (reference sequence). V dropped 6 bases and J dropped 3; count of bases not matched to a gene: 17. CDR3 loop: CASTPSPRTGRLYNSPLHF. CDR3 in DNA: TGTGCCAGCACCCCGAGTCCCCGGACAGGGCGCCTCTATAATTCACCCCTCCACTTT.

The chain links TRBV6-5 to TRBJ2-2, with D possibly TRBD2 on 6 matching bases. This CDR3 comprises 14 residues. Trimming left V 6 bases short and J 6 bases short, with 14 bases between. Per the germline V gene, CDR1 is MNHEY and CDR2 is SVGAGI. The CDR3 DNA follows: TGTGCCAGCAGATCCGGGACTGAGGCCGGGGAGCTGTTTTTT. Amino acid sequence: CASRSGTEAGELFF.

The rearrangement uses TRBV6-5 and TRBJ1-2, with a tentative D call TRBD1 (5 bases). Germline V gives CDR1 MNHEY, CDR2 SVGAGI. Trimming shortened V by 2 bases and J by 6 bases, and 10 bases separated the two germline ends. This CDR3 has 13 residues. Here the CDR3 reads CASSYPDSDGYTF. In nucleotides, the CDR3 is TGTGCCAGCAGTTACCCCGACAGTGATGGCTACACCTTC.

The chain employs TRBV5-1 and TRBJ2-2; 9 nucleotides line up with TRBD2. This CDR3 comprises 16 residues. Germline values: CDR1 SGHRS, CDR2 YFSETQ. Trimming cost V 4 bases and J 4 bases; bases outside gene matches: 8. CDR3: CASSTRGSGGTGELFF. Written as DNA, the CDR3 is TGCGCCAGCAGCACCCGGGGTAGCGGGGGCACCGGGGAGCTGTTTTTT.

The gene calls are TRBV29-1 and TRBJ2-1; 8 bases fit TRBD2. This CDR3 has 14 amino acids. The germline V gene encodes CDR1 SQVTM and CDR2 ANQGSEA. V trimming: 4 bases; J trimming: 3 bases; junction bases outside the gene matches: 5. CDR3: CSVGASGRYNEQFF. The CDR3 coding sequence is TGCAGCGTTGGTGCTAGCGGGCGCTACAATGAGCAGTTCTTC.

V usage is TRBV19 and J usage is TRBJ1-1, with a possible D match to TRBD1 (5 bases). Germline CDR1 and CDR2: LNHDA and SQIVND (reference sequence). V lost 3 bases, J lost 8 bases, and 16 bases lay in between. CDR3 length equals 14 residues. CDR3 DNA sequence: TGTGCCAGTAGTATCGGTCGCCAGGGCCAAGAAGCTTTCTTT. Residues: CASSIGRQGQEAFF.

The chain is built from TRBV2 and TRBJ2-5; D remains ambiguous. Germline V gene lookup returns CDR1 SNHLY and CDR2 FYNNEI. This CDR3 spans 14 amino acids. Trimming removed 3 bases at V and 1 base at J, with 9 bases between. DNA for the CDR3: TGTGCCAGCAGTGACGCGCGGATCCAAGAGACCCAGTACTTC. Amino acids: CASSDARIQETQYF.

The chain is built from TRBV9 and TRBJ2-3, with 11 bases aligning to TRBD2. With 4 bases clipped from V and 4 bases from J, the junction kept 5 bases outside the gene matches. This CDR3 is 15 amino acids long. Germline-derived CDR1 and CDR2 are SGDLS and YYNGEE. CDR3 residues: CASSRTSGSPDTQYF. CDR3 DNA sequence: TGTGCCAGCAGCCGTACTAGCGGGAGTCCAGATACGCAGTATTTT. Filled out from reference TRBV9 and TRBJ2-3, the complete variable domain reads DSGVTQTPKHLITATGQRVTLRCSPRSGDLSVYWYQQSLDQGLQFLIQYYNGEERAKGNILERFSAQQFPDLHSELNLSSLELGDSALYFCASSRTSGSPDTQYFGPGTRLTVL.

The genes are TRBV4-1 and TRBJ2-7; 11 bases match TRBD2. The CDR3 has 15 amino acids. V lost 2 bases to trimming and J lost 2 bases; unmatched junction nucleotides: 2. The germline CDR1 and CDR2 sequences are MGHRA and YSYEKL. The CDR3 DNA sequence: TGCGCCAGCAGCCAAACTAGCGGGAGAGCCTACGAGCAGTACTTC. Protein product: CASSQTSGRAYEQYF.

The rearrangement uses TRBV27 and TRBJ1-5; D is uncertain. CDR1 and CDR2 (germline): MNHEY, SMNVEV (reference sequence). The CDR3 runs 13 residues. The V end lost 2 bases, the J end lost 6 bases, and 8 bases lay between the germline ends. The CDR3 loop is CASSLNPAQPQHF. In nucleotides, the CDR3 is TGTGCCAGCAGTTTAAACCCTGCTCAGCCCCAGCATTTT.